A single sample is the source of the 29 T cell receptor beta chains below, sequenced in a study of cytomegalovirus exposure and HLA in healthy donors. 13 Jbeta primers and 60 Vbeta primers were used for the PCR. Here immunoSEQ multiplex PCR was the method, and the copy in TCRdb shows in-frame clones only, minus some. The sample table includes approximately 43,000 clones. Specimen: PBMCs. These receptor sequences come from a woman aged 25 to 39 in good health and CMV-seronegative.

The chain combines TRBV29-1 with TRBJ1-1; D is ambiguous. With 1 base removed from V and 3 bases from J, the gap between germline ends came to 9 bases. The CDR3 is 13 amino acids. Per germline, CDR1 SQVTM and CDR2 ANQGSEA. The DNA of the CDR3 is TGCAGCGTTGAAGGAGACACAGACACTGAAGCTTTCTTT. It translates to CSVEGDTDTEAFF.

The chain uses TRBV9 and TRBJ1-1, with 7 bases matching TRBD1. The CDR3 is 15 residues long. The V segment lost 3 bases and the J segment 2 bases; nucleotides outside the gene matches: 7. CDR1 is SGDLS, CDR2 YYNGEE, per germline. In nucleotides, the CDR3 is TGTGCCAGCAGCGGGTACAGGGGCGATAACACTGAAGCTTTCTTT. Encoded protein: CASSGYRGDNTEAFF.

The chain joins TRBV7-2 to TRBJ1-2, with D maybe TRBD1 (6 bases). Germline values: CDR1 SGHTA, CDR2 FQGNSA. The CDR3 sequence is 16 residues long. The V end lost 5 bases, the J end lost 8 bases, and 24 bases lay between the germline ends. The CDR3 coding sequence is TGTGCCAGCAGCAACAGGGAGCGGACTGCGTCGGAAGGCTACACCTTC. This encodes CASSNRERTASEGYTF.

The CDR3 region has the DNA TGTGCCAGCAGAGACTACGGATCTGGGGCCAACGTCCTGACTTTC. Translating it yields CASRDYGSGANVLTF. The rearrangement links TRBV27 to TRBJ2-6, with D perhaps TRBD2 (5 bases). Germline-derived CDR1 and CDR2 are MNHEY and SMNVEV (reference sequence). With 6 bases removed from V and 1 base from J, the gap between germline ends came to 10 bases. The CDR3 spans 15 residues.

This chain joins TRBV18 and TRBJ1-3, with D possibly TRBD1 on 6 matching bases. CDR3 size: 13 residues. The V and J ends lost 4 bases and 8 bases respectively, with 12 bases between them. Germline V gene data show CDR1 as KGHSH and CDR2 as LQKENI. CDR3 protein: CASSRQGLDTIYF. In nucleotides, the CDR3 is TGTGCCAGCTCACGGCAGGGGTTAGACACCATATATTTT.

This rearrangement joins TRBV4-1 to TRBJ2-1; perhaps TRBD1 as D (6 bases). The length of the CDR3 is 15 residues. The germline V gene has CDR1 MGHRA and CDR2 YSYEKL. Trimming pared 3 bases from V and 8 bases from J, leaving 17 bases between. CDR3: CASSQRIYRVHEQFF. DNA of the CDR3: TGCGCCAGCAGCCAGAGGATCTACAGGGTCCATGAGCAGTTCTTC.

This chain joins TRBV15 and TRBJ2-1, with 7 bases that match TRBD2. The CDR3 is 15 amino acids. J gave up 10 bases and V 1 base, and 10 bases lay outside the gene matches. CDR1 and CDR2 (germline): LNHNV, YYDKDF (reference sequence). The CDR3 region has the DNA TGTGCCACCAGCAGAGTTACGGGAGGAACGGAAGAGCAGTTCTTC. Encoded protein: CATSRVTGGTEEQFF. Filled out from reference TRBV15 and TRBJ2-1, the complete variable domain reads DAMVIQNPRYQVTQFGKPVTLSCSQTLNHNVMYWYQQKSSQAPKLLFHYYDKDFNNEADTPDNFQSRRPNTSFCFLDIRSPGLGDTAMYLCATSRVTGGTEEQFFGPGTRLTVL.

The rearrangement joins TRBV19 to TRBJ2-7; TRBD2 might be the D (5 bases). The CDR3 sequence is 13 residues long. Germline CDR1 LNHDA, CDR2 SQIVND (reference sequence). The ends were cut back, 4 bases at V and 2 bases at J, with 9 bases in the middle. CDR3 sequence: CASSKDGAYEQYF. The CDR3 DNA follows: TGTGCCAGTAGTAAGGACGGGGCCTACGAGCAGTACTTC.

This sequence joins TRBV7-9 and TRBJ1-5; D is unresolved. Germline V gives CDR1 SEHNR, CDR2 FQNEAQ (reference sequence). CDR3 size: 14 residues. Trimming pared 5 bases from V and 1 base from J, leaving 9 bases between. CDR3: CASSMDLSNQPQHF. CDR3 sequence (DNA): TGTGCCAGCAGCATGGACTTGAGCAATCAGCCCCAGCATTTT. Complete variable domain (other parts from reference TRBV7-9 and TRBJ1-5): DTGVSQNPRHKITKRGQNVTFRCDPISEHNRLYWYRQTLGQGPEFLTYFQNEAQLEKSRLLSDRFSAERPKGSFSTLEIQRTEQGDSAMYLCASSMDLSNQPQHFGDGTRLSIL.

This chain links TRBV29-1 with TRBJ2-2, with a possible D match to TRBD2 (5 bases). The length of the CDR3 is 15 residues. V lost 5 bases and J lost 0, with 13 bases in between. The V gene's germline CDR1 is SQVTM and CDR2 ANQGSEA. The CDR3 region has the DNA TGCAGCGTTCGGGGTGTTTTGGCGAACACCGGGGAGCTGTTTTTT. Protein sequence: CSVRGVLANTGELFF.

CDR3 bases: TGTGCCAGCAGTTTATCCCCCGGACAGGGGGGCTCTGGAAACACCATATATTTT. It specifies CASSLSPGQGGSGNTIYF. The V gene is TRBV28, the J gene TRBJ1-3, with 10 bases that match TRBD1. Germline-derived CDR1 and CDR2 are MDHEN and SYDVKM. This CDR3 has 18 residues. V lost 1 base, J lost 0 bases, and 6 bases stayed unmatched.

The chain links TRBV27 to TRBJ1-2; no clear D gene. In germline, CDR1 is MNHEY, CDR2 SMNVEV (reference sequence). The CDR3 is 15 amino acids. Trimming shortened V by 0 bases and J by 5 bases, and 13 bases separated the two germline ends. CDR3 region: CASSLSSGYNYGYTF. The CDR3 DNA reads TGTGCCAGCAGTTTATCGTCGGGGTACAATTATGGCTACACCTTC.

This chain connects TRBV27 to TRBJ1-5, with a possible D match to TRBD1 (5 bases). The CDR3 is 15 amino acids. Trimming shortened V by 5 bases and J by 1 base, and 12 bases separated the two germline ends. Germline V gene sequence: CDR1 MNHEY, CDR2 SMNVEV (reference sequence). The CDR3 here is CASSPGLLSNQPQHF. The CDR3 DNA is TGTGCCAGCAGTCCGGGACTGCTGAGCAATCAGCCCCAGCATTTT.

The rearrangement links TRBV9 to TRBJ2-1, with D maybe TRBD1 (6 bases). The CDR3 is 15 residues long. V lost 3 bases and J 6 bases, leaving 16 bases between the germline ends. Germline CDR1 reads SGDLS; CDR2 reads YYNGEE. CDR3 protein: CASSARTGYGNEQFF. CDR3 coding DNA: TGTGCCAGCAGCGCAAGAACAGGGTATGGCAATGAGCAGTTCTTC.

This chain joins TRBV6-5 and TRBJ2-2; 12 positions match TRBD1. Germline assignment: CDR1 MNHEY and CDR2 SVGAGI. J was trimmed by 6 bases and V by 6 bases; bases with no gene match: 5. The CDR3 spans 15 residues. In nucleotides, the CDR3 is TGTGCCAGCAGGACGGGACAGGGGGCTCCCGGGGAGCTGTTTTTT. Its translation is CASRTGQGAPGELFF.

The chain couples TRBV7-9 to TRBJ2-7; maybe TRBD2 (6 bases). This CDR3 is 14 amino acids long. Trimming stripped 5 bases from V and 0 bases from J, with 11 bases between. CDR1 is SEHNR and CDR2 is FQNEAQ in the germline V gene (reference sequence). CDR3 bases: TGTGCCAGCAGCCAACTTAGCGGCTCCTACGAGCAGTACTTC. Protein: CASSQLSGSYEQYF.

V is TRBV15 and J is TRBJ2-5; D might be TRBD2 (5 bases). Trimming removed 3 bases from V and 3 bases from J, with 8 bases in between. The CDR3 has 13 residues. Looked up from germline, CDR1 is LNHNV and CDR2 is YYDKDF (reference sequence). The CDR3 DNA reads as TGTGCCACCAGCAGGGAGGTTAAAGAGACCCAGTACTTC. It is translated as CATSREVKETQYF.

The CDR3 sequence is CASSQVLVGSEAFF. DNA of the CDR3: TGCGCCAGCAGCCAAGTTTTGGTGGGTAGCGAAGCTTTCTTT. The chain links TRBV4-1 to TRBJ1-1; D call uncertain. The germline V gene has CDR1 MGHRA and CDR2 YSYEKL. V lost 1 base to trimming and J lost 8 bases, with 14 bases between them. CDR3 length: 14 amino acids.

This chain joins TRBV4-3 and TRBJ2-3; 8 nucleotides line up with TRBD2. After removal of 2 bases from V and 1 base from J, the junction contained 5 bases not matched to a gene. Germline CDR1 is LGHNA and CDR2 is YSLEER. The CDR3 contains 16 residues. The CDR3 nucleotides read TGCGCCAGCAGCCAAAGGACTAGCTGGGGCACAGATACGCAGTATTTT. Translating it yields CASSQRTSWGTDTQYF.

The rearrangement uses TRBV9 and TRBJ2-6; D might be TRBD1 (6 bases). The CDR3 has 16 residues. Germline-derived CDR1 and CDR2 are SGDLS and YYNGEE. The V and J ends lost 3 bases and 2 bases respectively, with 12 bases between them. Here the CDR3 DNA reads TGTGCCAGCAGCGCCTCCGGGACAACTGGGGCCAACGTCCTGACTTTC. Protein sequence: CASSASGTTGANVLTF.

The chain is built from TRBV25-1 and TRBJ2-7; 11 bases match TRBD2. The CDR3 loop spans 16 amino acids. J gave up 4 bases and V 3 bases, and 8 bases lay outside the gene matches. Germline V lookup: CDR1 MGHDK, CDR2 SYGVNS. The CDR3 loop reads CASSESGTSGGYEQYF. The CDR3 DNA is TGTGCCAGCAGTGAGTCCGGGACTAGCGGCGGATACGAGCAGTACTTC.

This chain joins TRBV6-5 and TRBJ2-5, with D possibly TRBD2 on 5 matching bases. The CDR3 has 14 amino acids. From germline, CDR1 is MNHEY and CDR2 SVGAGI. Trimming pared 6 bases from V and 6 bases from J, leaving 17 bases between. The DNA of the CDR3 is TGTGCCAGCAGCCCCGGGAATAGTAAAAAGACCCAGTACTTC. It translates to CASSPGNSKKTQYF.

This chain joins TRBV18 and TRBJ2-3; 9 positions match TRBD2. The V segment lost 0 bases and the J segment 5 bases; nucleotides outside the gene matches: 6. The germline gives CDR1 KGHSH, CDR2 LQKENI. The CDR3 has 16 amino acids. The CDR3 DNA follows: TGTGCCAGCTCACCACCAGGAGCGGGAGGCGGAGATACGCAGTATTTT. Its translation is CASSPPGAGGGDTQYF. Full variable domain (missing parts from reference TRBV18 and TRBJ2-3): NAGVMQNPRHLVRRRGQEARLRCSPMKGHSHVYWYRQLPEEGLKFMVYLQKENIIDESGMPKERFSAEFPKEGPSILRIQQVVRGDSAAYFCASSPPGAGGGDTQYFGPGTRLTVL.

The chain is built from TRBV4-1 and TRBJ2-5; TRBD2 matches at 8 bases. Unmatched junction bases numbered 3, after V lost 0 bases and J lost 0 bases. CDR3 length: 16 residues. Germline V gene sequence: CDR1 MGHRA, CDR2 YSYEKL. CDR3 DNA sequence: TGCGCCAGCAGCCAAGACCCAGCGGGAGACCAAGAGACCCAGTACTTC. Residues: CASSQDPAGDQETQYF.

CDR3 in DNA: TGTGCCTGGAGTTTGGGCGACTCTGGGGCCAACGTCCTGACTTTC. This sequence encodes CAWSLGDSGANVLTF. The rearrangement uses TRBV30 and TRBJ2-6, with D hard to call. Trimming removed 2 bases at V and 0 bases at J, with 8 bases between. The CDR3 extends over 15 amino acids. Germline values: CDR1 GTSNPN, CDR2 SVGIG (reference sequence).

The gene calls are TRBV11-2 and TRBJ1-1; D gene unclear. Looked up from germline, CDR1 is SGHAT and CDR2 is FQNNGV. The germline V and J ends were trimmed by 3 bases and 3 bases, with 14 bases remaining between them. CDR3 length equals 15 residues. The CDR3 bases are TGTGCCAGCAGCTTTCTTAGCCCGGTGGACACTGAAGCTTTCTTT. This translates into CASSFLSPVDTEAFF.

This chain joins TRBV4-2 and TRBJ2-6; 11 positions agree with TRBD2. The CDR3 has 18 residues. V lost 1 base and J lost 3; bases outside the gene matches: 5. CDR1 is LGHNA and CDR2 is YNFKEQ in the germline V gene. The CDR3 DNA reads as TGTGCCAGCAGCCAAGTGGGGCTAGCGGGAGGTGGGGCCAACGTCCTGACTTTC. It is translated as CASSQVGLAGGGANVLTF.

The genes are TRBV7-3 and TRBJ2-2; perhaps TRBD2 as D (7 bases). Per germline, CDR1 SGHTA and CDR2 FQGTGA. Trimming took off 5 bases at V and 2 bases at J, with 15 bases between the two ends. The CDR3 totals 16 residues. CDR3 sequence (DNA): TGTGCCAGCAGCCTGGGGGGGACATTTAACACCGGGGAGCTGTTTTTT. Protein product: CASSLGGTFNTGELFF.

The chain employs TRBV6-5 and TRBJ2-7; 10 nucleotides agree with TRBD1. V trimming: 4 bases; J trimming: 4 bases; junction bases outside the gene matches: 10. Germline V gives CDR1 MNHEY, CDR2 SVGAGI. This CDR3 contains 16 residues. CDR3 nucleotides: TGTGCCAGCAGTTTCGGGGGGACAGGGGAGCGGTACGAGCAGTACTTC. Protein product: CASSFGGTGERYEQYF.